A selection of T cell receptor beta chains follows, all from one sample in a study of blood T cell repertoires in COVID-19. Generated by immunoSEQ multiplex PCR, the TCRdb table keeps only in-frame clones and is missing some. The table lists under 150,000 clones, under 90% of them singletons. Sequenced input: PBMCs or T cells enriched from blood (not recorded which). Receptor source: a man aged 50-60 years in a cohort exposed to, infected with or recovered from COVID-19 (not recorded which). Each CDR3 is given with its conserved first and last residue. Fields, in order: D gene, V gene, clone size, J gene, CDR3 protein, CDR3 DNA. D genes are given only for firm matches. Clone size is given for some rows only: seen once, a few or many times, or a class if the clone is expanded.

TRBD1,TRBV11-2,-,TRBJ1-2,CASSRGQLSGYTF,TGTGCCAGCAGCAGGGGACAGTTGTCTGGCTACACCTTC
-,TRBV5-1,once,TRBJ1-3,CASNREGNTIYF,TGCGCCAGCAACAGGGAGGGAAACACCATATATTTT
TRBD2,TRBV24-1,-,TRBJ2-2,CATSLAGANTGELFF,TGTGCCACCAGTCTCGCGGGGGCGAACACCGGGGAGCTGTTTTTT
TRBD1,TRBV19,once,TRBJ1-5,CASSGTGGINQPQHF,TGTGCCAGTTCCGGGACAGGGGGGATCAATCAGCCCCAGCATTTT
-,TRBV29-1,-,TRBJ1-2,CSVTEGNYGYTF,TGCAGCGTGACGGAGGGAAACTATGGCTACACCTTC
-,TRBV19,once,TRBJ1-3,CASSIGSGNTIYF,TGTGCCAGTAGTATCGGTTCTGGAAACACCATATATTTT
-,TRBV18,-,TRBJ1-6,CASSLQQASYNSPLHF,TGTGCCAGCTCCCTTCAGCAGGCCTCCTATAATTCACCCCTCCACTTT
TRBD2,TRBV28,-,TRBJ2-3,CASSFWGSGADTQYF,TGTGCCAGCAGTTTTTGGGGGAGCGGGGCAGATACGCAGTATTTT
-,TRBV19,few,TRBJ1-1,CASSSLSGNTEAFF,TGTGCCAGTAGCTCGCTCAGCGGGAACACTGAAGCTTTCTTT
-,TRBV28,-,TRBJ1-2,CASIPPMGQENYGYTF,TGTGCCAGCATTCCCCCTATGGGACAAGAAAACTATGGCTACACCTTC
TRBD2,TRBV7-9,-,TRBJ2-1,CASSTGTSGLRGYNEQFF,TGTGCCAGCAGCACCGGGACTAGTGGGCTGAGGGGTTACAATGAGCAGTTCTTC
-,TRBV19,-,TRBJ1-2,CASSIKQGSYTF,TGTGCCAGTAGTATAAAGCAGGGGAGCTACACCTTC
-,TRBV9,-,TRBJ1-1,CASSVGSGATEAFF,TGTGCCAGCAGCGTAGGGAGTGGGGCCACTGAAGCTTTCTTT
-,TRBV7-8,-,TRBJ2-7,CASSPPGGAPYF,TGTGCCAGCAGCCCACCCGGCGGGGCACCGTACTTC
TRBD1,TRBV19,-,TRBJ2-6,CASSMIGGAGANVLTF,TGTGCCAGTAGTATGATAGGGGGCGCTGGGGCCAACGTCCTGACTTTC
TRBD2,TRBV7-9,-,TRBJ2-7,CASSPGRGRGAYEQYF,TGTGCCAGCAGCCCTGGACGCGGGAGGGGGGCCTACGAGCAGTACTTC
TRBD1,TRBV9,-,TRBJ1-4,CASSVGGQGNEKLFF,TGTGCCAGCAGCGTAGGGGGACAGGGTAATGAAAAACTGTTTTTT
-,TRBV3-1/TRBV3-2,-,TRBJ1-1,CARPPGRTEAFF,TGTGCCAGACCCCCCGGGAGGACTGAAGCTTTCTTT
-,TRBV5-1,-,TRBJ1-1,CASSLVGGVVNTEAFF,TGCGCCAGCAGCTTGGTCGGGGGAGTAGTGAACACTGAAGCTTTCTTT
-,TRBV21-1,-,TRBJ1-2,CASSKLGAYGYTF,TGTGCCAGCAGCAAACTAGGGGCATATGGCTACACCTTC
TRBD1,TRBV5-5,few,TRBJ2-7,CASSPITGQDGEQYF,TGTGCCAGCAGCCCGATTACTGGACAGGACGGGGAGCAGTACTTC
-,TRBV18,-,TRBJ2-7,CASSSQRQVYEQYF,TGTGCCAGCTCATCCCAAAGACAGGTCTACGAGCAGTACTTC
-,TRBV6-4,-,TRBJ2-2,CASSDADTGELFF,TGTGCCAGCAGTGACGCAGACACCGGGGAGCTGTTTTTT
-,TRBV29-1,few,TRBJ2-1,CSVSEGWVSYNEQFF,TGCAGCGTTTCTGAGGGTTGGGTCTCCTACAATGAGCAGTTCTTC
TRBD2,TRBV10-1,-,TRBJ2-1,CASSEQVTSGNEQFF,TGCGCCAGCAGTGAGCAGGTGACTAGCGGCAATGAGCAGTTCTTC
TRBD1,TRBV18,few,TRBJ1-2,CASSQGPGGSYGYTF,TGTGCCAGCTCACAAGGACCAGGGGGCTCCTATGGCTACACCTTC
-,TRBV25-1,-,TRBJ2-1,CASSGRRGSYNEQFF,TGTGCCAGCAGTGGCAGGAGGGGTTCCTACAATGAGCAGTTCTTC
TRBD1,TRBV11-2,-,TRBJ1-1,CASSSQTGSTEAFF,TGTGCCAGCAGCTCGCAGACAGGGAGCACTGAAGCTTTCTTT
TRBD2,TRBV7-9,-,TRBJ2-2,CASSFPVLTSPGELFF,TGTGCCAGCAGCTTCCCGGTCTTGACTAGCCCCGGGGAGCTGTTTTTT
-,TRBV6-2/TRBV6-3,-,TRBJ1-2,CASSYPTGDRLDYGYTF,TGTGCCAGCAGTTACCCGACAGGAGACAGGCTTGACTATGGCTACACCTTC
-,TRBV30,-,TRBJ2-7,CAWSEVTRAYEQYF,TGTGCCTGGAGTGAGGTTACCCGGGCCTACGAGCAGTACTTC
-,TRBV27,-,TRBJ2-3,CASSTQRPGTDTQYF,TGTGCCAGCAGTACCCAGCGGCCTGGCACAGATACGCAGTATTTT
-,TRBV29-1,-,TRBJ1-2,CSVEGRNYGYTF,TGCAGCGTTGAAGGGCGGAACTATGGCTACACCTTC
-,TRBV6-2/TRBV6-3,once,TRBJ2-4,CASSPRGGGLLAKNIQYF,TGTGCCAGCAGCCCCAGAGGCGGCGGGCTGCTAGCCAAAAACATTCAGTACTTC
-,TRBV11-1,-,TRBJ1-4,CASTRSPTGWVF,TGTGCCAGCACCCGATCCCCCACAGGGTGGGTTTTT
-,TRBV7-3,once,TRBJ2-3,CASSPAGGDTQYF,TGTGCCAGCAGCCCCGCCGGCGGAGATACGCAGTATTTT
-,TRBV2,-,TRBJ1-4,CASSDRVGGEKLFF,TGTGCCAGCAGTGATAGGGTGGGAGGTGAAAAACTGTTTTTT